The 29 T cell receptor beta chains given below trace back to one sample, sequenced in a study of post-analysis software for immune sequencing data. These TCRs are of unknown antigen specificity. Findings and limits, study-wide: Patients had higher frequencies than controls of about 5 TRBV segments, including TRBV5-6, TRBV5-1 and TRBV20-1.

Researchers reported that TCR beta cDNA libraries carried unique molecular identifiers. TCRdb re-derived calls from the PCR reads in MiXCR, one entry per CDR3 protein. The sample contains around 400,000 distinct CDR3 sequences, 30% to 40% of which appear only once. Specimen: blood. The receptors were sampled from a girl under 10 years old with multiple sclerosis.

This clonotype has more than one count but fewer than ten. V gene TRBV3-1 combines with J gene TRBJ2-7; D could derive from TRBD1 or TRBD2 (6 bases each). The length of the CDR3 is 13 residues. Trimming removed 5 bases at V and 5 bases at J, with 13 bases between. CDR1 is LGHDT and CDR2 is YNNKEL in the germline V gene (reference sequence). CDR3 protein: CASSKGGLHEQYF. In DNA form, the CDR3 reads TGTGCCAGCAGCAAAGGGGGACTCCACGAGCAGTACTTC.

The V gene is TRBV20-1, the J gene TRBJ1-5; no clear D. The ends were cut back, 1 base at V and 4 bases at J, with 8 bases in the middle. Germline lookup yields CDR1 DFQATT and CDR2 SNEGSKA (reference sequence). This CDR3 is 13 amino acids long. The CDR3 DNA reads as TGCAGTGCTAGAGTCCCGGCTAATCAGCCCCAGCATTTT. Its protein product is CSARVPANQPQHF.

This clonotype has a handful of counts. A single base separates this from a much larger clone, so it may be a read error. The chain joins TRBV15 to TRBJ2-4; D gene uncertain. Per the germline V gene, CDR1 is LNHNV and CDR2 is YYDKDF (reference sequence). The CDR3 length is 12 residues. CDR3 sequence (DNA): TGTGCCGCCAGCCGGGCGAAAAACATTCAGTACTTC. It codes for CAASRAKNIQYF. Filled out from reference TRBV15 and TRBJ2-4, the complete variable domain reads DAMVIQNPRYQVTQFGKPVTLSCSQTLNHNVMYWYQQKSSQAPKLLFHYYDKDFNNEADTPDNFQSRRPNTSFCFLDIRSPGLGDTAMYLCAASRAKNIQYFGAGTRLSVL.

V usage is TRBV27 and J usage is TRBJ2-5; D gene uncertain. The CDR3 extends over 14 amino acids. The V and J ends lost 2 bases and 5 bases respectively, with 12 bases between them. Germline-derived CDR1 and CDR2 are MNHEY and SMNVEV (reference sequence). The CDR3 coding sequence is TGTGCCAGCAGTTTAACTCGAGGTGGGGAGACCCAGTACTTC. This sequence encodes CASSLTRGGETQYF.

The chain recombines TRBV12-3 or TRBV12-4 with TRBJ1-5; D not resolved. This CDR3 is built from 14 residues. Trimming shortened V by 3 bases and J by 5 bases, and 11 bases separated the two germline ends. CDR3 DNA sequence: TGTGCCAGCAGTTTCGCCTCAAGGGATCAGCCCCAGCATTTT. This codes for CASSFASRDQPQHF.

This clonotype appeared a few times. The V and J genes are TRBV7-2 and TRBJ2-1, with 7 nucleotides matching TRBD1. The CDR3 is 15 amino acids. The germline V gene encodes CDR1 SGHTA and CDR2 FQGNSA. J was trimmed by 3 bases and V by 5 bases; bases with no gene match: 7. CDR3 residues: CASSLRQGFYNEQFF. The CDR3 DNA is TGTGCCAGCAGCCTGAGACAGGGATTCTACAATGAGCAGTTCTTC.

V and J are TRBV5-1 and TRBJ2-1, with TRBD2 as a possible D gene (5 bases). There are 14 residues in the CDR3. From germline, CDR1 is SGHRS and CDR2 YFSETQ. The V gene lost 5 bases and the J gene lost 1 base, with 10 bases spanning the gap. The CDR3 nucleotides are TGCGCCAGCAGGTACGGGGAGTCCTACAATGAGCAGTTCTTC. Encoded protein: CASRYGESYNEQFF.

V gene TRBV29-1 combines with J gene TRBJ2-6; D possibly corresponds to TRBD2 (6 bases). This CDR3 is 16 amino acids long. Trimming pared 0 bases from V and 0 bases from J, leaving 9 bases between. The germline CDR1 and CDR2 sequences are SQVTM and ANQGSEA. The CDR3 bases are TGCAGCGTTGAAGATCGGGGGAGCTCTGGGGCCAACGTCCTGACTTTC. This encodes CSVEDRGSSGANVLTF. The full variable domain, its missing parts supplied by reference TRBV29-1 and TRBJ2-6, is SAVISQKPSRDICQRGTSLTIQCQVDSQVTMMFWYRQQPGQSLTLIATANQGSEATYESGFVIDKFPISRPNLTFSTLTVSNMSPEDSSIYLCSVEDRGSSGANVLTFGAGSRLTVL.

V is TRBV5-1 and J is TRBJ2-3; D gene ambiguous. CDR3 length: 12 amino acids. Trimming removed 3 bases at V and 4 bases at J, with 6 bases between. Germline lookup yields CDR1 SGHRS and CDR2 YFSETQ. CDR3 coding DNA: TGCGCCAGCAGCTATAACCCAGATACGCAGTATTTT. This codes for CASSYNPDTQYF.

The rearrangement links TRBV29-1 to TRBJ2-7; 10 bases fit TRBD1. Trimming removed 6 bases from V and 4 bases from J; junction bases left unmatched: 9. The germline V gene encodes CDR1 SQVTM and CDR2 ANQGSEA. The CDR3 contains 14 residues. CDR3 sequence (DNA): TGCAGCGTCGTTGGGACAGGGGCTTTTTACGAGCAGTACTTC. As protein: CSVVGTGAFYEQYF.

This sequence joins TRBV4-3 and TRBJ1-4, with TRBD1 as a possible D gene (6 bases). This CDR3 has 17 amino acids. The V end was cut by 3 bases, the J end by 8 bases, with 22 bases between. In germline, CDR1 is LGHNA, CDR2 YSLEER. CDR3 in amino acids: CASSQQLQGAASEKLFF. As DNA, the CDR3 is TGCGCCAGCAGCCAGCAGCTACAGGGAGCCGCCTCGGAAAAACTGTTTTTT.

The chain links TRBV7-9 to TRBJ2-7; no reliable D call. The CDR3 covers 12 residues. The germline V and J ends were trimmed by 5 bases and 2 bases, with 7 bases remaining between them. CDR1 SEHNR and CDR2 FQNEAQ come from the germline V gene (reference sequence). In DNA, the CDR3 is TGTGCCAGCAGCACCACCCCCTACGAGCAGTACTTC. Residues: CASSTTPYEQYF.

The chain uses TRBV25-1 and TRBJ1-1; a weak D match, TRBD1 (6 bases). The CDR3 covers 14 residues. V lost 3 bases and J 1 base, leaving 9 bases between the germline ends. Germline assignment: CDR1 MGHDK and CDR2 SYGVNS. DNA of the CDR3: TGTGCCAGCAGTGAGGGGGGGGCGAACACTGAAGCTTTCTTT. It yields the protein CASSEGGANTEAFF. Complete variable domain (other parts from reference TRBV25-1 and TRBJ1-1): EADIYQTPRYLVIGTGKKITLECSQTMGHDKMYWYQQDPGMELHLIHYSYGVNSTEKGDLSSESTVSRIRTEHFPLTLESARPSHTSQYLCASSEGGANTEAFFGQGTRLTVV.

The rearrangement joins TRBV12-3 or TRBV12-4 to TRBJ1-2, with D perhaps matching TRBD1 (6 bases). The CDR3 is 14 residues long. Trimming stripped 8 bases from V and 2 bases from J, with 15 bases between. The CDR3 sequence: CASFEQGLNYGYTF. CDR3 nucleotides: TGTGCCAGCTTCGAACAGGGACTCAACTATGGCTACACCTTC.

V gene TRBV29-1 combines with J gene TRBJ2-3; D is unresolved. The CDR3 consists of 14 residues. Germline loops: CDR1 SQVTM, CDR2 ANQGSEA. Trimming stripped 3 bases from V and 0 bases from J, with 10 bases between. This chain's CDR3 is CSVDRRSSTDTQYF. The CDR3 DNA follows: TGCAGCGTTGATCGGCGTAGCAGCACAGATACGCAGTATTTT.

The CDR3 DNA sequence: TGCGCCACCAGGCTAGCGGGGGGCTACAATGAGCAGTTCTTC. As protein: CATRLAGGYNEQFF. The chain is built from TRBV5-1 and TRBJ2-1; 11 nucleotides agree with TRBD2. Germline trimming cut 9 bases from V and 3 bases from J; bases unmatched to any gene: 5. Germline CDR1 SGHRS, CDR2 YFSETQ. This CDR3 spans 14 amino acids.

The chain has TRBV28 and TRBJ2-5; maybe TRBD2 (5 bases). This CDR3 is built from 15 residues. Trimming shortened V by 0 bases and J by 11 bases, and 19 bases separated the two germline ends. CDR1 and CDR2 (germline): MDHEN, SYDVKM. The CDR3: CASSLCRLADCEQYF. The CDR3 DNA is TGTGCCAGCAGTTTATGTAGGCTAGCCGATTGTGAGCAGTACTTC.

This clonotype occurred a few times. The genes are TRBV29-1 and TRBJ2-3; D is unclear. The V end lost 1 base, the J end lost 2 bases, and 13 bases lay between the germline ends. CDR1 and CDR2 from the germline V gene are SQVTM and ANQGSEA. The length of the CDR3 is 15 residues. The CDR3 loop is CSVEGSGLVTDTQYF. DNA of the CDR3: TGCAGCGTTGAAGGATCGGGCCTAGTCACAGATACGCAGTATTTT.

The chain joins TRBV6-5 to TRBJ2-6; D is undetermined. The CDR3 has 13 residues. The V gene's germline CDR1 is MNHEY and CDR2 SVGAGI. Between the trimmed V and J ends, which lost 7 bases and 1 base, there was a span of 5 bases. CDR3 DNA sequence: TGTGCCAGCACCCCGTCTGGGGCCAACGTCCTGACTTTC. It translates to CASTPSGANVLTF.

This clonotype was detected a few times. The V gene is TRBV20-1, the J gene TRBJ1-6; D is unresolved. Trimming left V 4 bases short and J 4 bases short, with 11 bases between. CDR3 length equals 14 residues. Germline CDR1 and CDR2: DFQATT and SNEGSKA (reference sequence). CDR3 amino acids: CSAKIGSYNSPLHF. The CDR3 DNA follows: TGCAGTGCTAAGATTGGCAGTTATAATTCACCCCTCCACTTT.

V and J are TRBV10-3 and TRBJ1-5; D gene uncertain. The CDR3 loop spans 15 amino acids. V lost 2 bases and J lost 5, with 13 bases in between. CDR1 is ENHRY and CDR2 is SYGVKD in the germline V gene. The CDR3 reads CAISEAILPDQPQHF. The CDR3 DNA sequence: TGTGCCATCAGTGAGGCGATCCTACCGGATCAGCCCCAGCATTTT.

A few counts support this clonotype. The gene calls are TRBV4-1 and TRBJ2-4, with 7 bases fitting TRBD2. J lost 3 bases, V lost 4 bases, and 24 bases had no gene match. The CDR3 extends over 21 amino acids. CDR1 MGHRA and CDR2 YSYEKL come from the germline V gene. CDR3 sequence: CASSPPWGYLSGAIVKNIQYF. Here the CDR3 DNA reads TGCGCCAGCAGCCCCCCATGGGGGTATTTAAGCGGGGCGATTGTCAAAAACATTCAGTACTTC.

The CDR3 spells CASSLQGQRLYNEQFF. The CDR3 bases are TGTGCCAGCAGCCTACAAGGACAGAGGCTGTACAATGAGCAGTTCTTC. The V call is TRBV7-2, the J call TRBJ2-1; tentative D call: TRBD1 (6 bases). V was clipped by 5 bases and J by 4 bases, with 18 bases between them. The CDR3 contains 16 residues. Germline V gene data show CDR1 as SGHTA and CDR2 as FQGNSA.

CDR3 nucleotides: TGCGCCAGCAGCTCCCGGACTAGCCTAGCCAAAAACATTCAGTACTTC. This sequence encodes CASSSRTSLAKNIQYF. The V and J genes are TRBV4-3 and TRBJ2-7; 8 bases map to TRBD2. The J call could be wrong; TRBJ2-4 is a better fit for the DNA end. The germline CDR1 and CDR2 sequences are LGHNA and YSLEER. CDR3 size: 16 residues.

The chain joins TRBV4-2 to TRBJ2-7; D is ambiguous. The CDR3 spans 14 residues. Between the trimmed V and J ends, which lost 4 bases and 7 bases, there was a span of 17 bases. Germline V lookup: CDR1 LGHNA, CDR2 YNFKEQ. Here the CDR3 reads CASSPVYVFGEQYF. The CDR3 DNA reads TGTGCCAGCAGCCCGGTTTATGTATTCGGGGAGCAGTACTTC.

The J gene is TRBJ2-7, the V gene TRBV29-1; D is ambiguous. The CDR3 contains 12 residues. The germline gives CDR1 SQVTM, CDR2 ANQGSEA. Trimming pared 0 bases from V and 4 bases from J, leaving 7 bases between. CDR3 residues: CSVEDRLYEQYF. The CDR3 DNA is TGCAGCGTTGAAGACAGGTTGTACGAGCAGTACTTC.

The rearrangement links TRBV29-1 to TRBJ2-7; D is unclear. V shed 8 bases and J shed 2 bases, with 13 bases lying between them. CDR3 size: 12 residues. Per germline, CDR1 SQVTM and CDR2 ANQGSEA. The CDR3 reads CSIVTAPYEQYF. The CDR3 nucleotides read TGCAGCATTGTCACAGCCCCCTACGAGCAGTACTTC.

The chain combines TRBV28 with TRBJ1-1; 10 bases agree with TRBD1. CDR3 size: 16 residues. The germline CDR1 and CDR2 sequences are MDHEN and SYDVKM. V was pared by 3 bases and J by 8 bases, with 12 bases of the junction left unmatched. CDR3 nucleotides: TGTGCCAGCAGTTTTGGGACAGGGGTACCTGTTGGGGAAGCTTTCTTT. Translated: CASSFGTGVPVGEAFF.

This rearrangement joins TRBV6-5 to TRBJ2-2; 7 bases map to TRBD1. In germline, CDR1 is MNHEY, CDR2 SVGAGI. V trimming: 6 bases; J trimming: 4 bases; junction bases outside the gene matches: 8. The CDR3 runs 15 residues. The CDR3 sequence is CASSSNRGPTGELFF. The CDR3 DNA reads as TGTGCCAGCAGCTCTAACAGGGGACCCACCGGGGAGCTGTTTTTT.